One sample yielded the 18 T cell receptor beta chains listed below, sequenced in a study of shared clonotypes between healthy human individuals. Using immunoSEQ multiplex PCR, the repertoire was profiled, and TCRdb retains in-frame clones only, with some absent. Among around 1,100,000 clones, approximately 80% were seen once, and the ten largest hold 0.89%. The specimen sequenced was memory CD4+ T cells from PBMCs. This sample's subset: CD45RA-negative fraction. These receptors all stem from a man younger than 35 in good health. Some clones in this sample may be carry-over from other donors' samples.

The rearrangement joins TRBV28 to TRBJ1-2; possibly TRBD1 for D (6 bases). Germline-derived CDR1 and CDR2 are MDHEN and SYDVKM. Trimming took 2 bases from V and 3 from J, leaving 7 bases between them. The length of the CDR3 is 13 residues. CDR3 sequence reads: CASSLPGDYGYTF. Here the CDR3 DNA reads TGTGCCAGCAGTTTACCAGGGGACTATGGCTACACCTTC.

This rearrangement joins TRBV7-2 to TRBJ2-1; D is uncertain. Germline lookup yields CDR1 SGHTA and CDR2 FQGNSA. Trimming cost V 3 bases and J 5 bases, with 11 bases left between them. This CDR3 spans 14 amino acids. The CDR3, as DNA: TGTGCCAGCAGCTTTTCACAGACAAACAATGAGCAGTTCTTC. Protein product: CASSFSQTNNEQFF.

About this clone itself: The same CDR3 is also encoded by other DNA sequences in this sample. The chain joins TRBV5-1 to TRBJ1-1; the D is unclear. This CDR3 spans 13 amino acids. Germline loops: CDR1 SGHRS, CDR2 YFSETQ. Trimming took off 0 bases at V and 1 base at J, with 4 bases between the two ends. The CDR3 bases are TGCGCCAGCAGCTTGGACAAGAACACTGAAGCTTTCTTT. Its translation is CASSLDKNTEAFF.

The chain has TRBV28 and TRBJ2-2; TRBD2 agrees at 10 bases. The CDR3 is 17 residues long. V was pared by 6 bases and J by 5 bases, with 12 bases of the junction left unmatched. Germline loops: CDR1 MDHEN, CDR2 SYDVKM. CDR3 residues: CASSSTSGRGRTGELFF. CDR3 bases: TGTGCCAGCAGCTCCACCAGCGGGAGGGGAAGGACCGGGGAGCTGTTTTTT. The full variable domain, completed using reference TRBV28 and TRBJ2-2, is DVKVTQSSRYLVKRTGEKVFLECVQDMDHENMFWYRQDPGLGLRLIYFSYDVKMKEKGDIPEGYSVSREKKERFSLILESASTNQTSMYLCASSSTSGRGRTGELFFGEGSRLTVL.

V and J are TRBV6-4 and TRBJ1-1, with 9 nucleotides matching TRBD1. V shed 6 bases and J 9 bases; nucleotides not matched to a gene: 11. The CDR3 is made up of 14 amino acids. Germline CDR1 MRHNA, CDR2 SNTAGT. CDR3 nucleotides: TGTGCCAGCAGCGATTCTTCGGACAGGGGAAAAGCTTTCTTT. It encodes CASSDSSDRGKAFF.

CDR3 DNA: TGTGCCAGCAGTGAAGACAGGGTCTATGGCTACACCTTC. Its translation: CASSEDRVYGYTF. V usage is TRBV6-1 and J usage is TRBJ1-2; maybe TRBD1 (6 bases). CDR1 and CDR2 from the germline V gene are MNHNS and SASEGT. The CDR3 spans 13 residues. Trimming stripped 1 base from V and 4 bases from J, with 7 bases between.

The chain combines TRBV28 with TRBJ1-4; a possible D gene is TRBD1 (5 bases). Germline assignment: CDR1 MDHEN and CDR2 SYDVKM. V gave up 8 bases and J gave up 4 bases, with 11 bases separating them. The CDR3 is 13 amino acids. The CDR3 coding sequence is TGTGCCAGCGGTCCAGGGAGTAATGAAAAACTGTTTTTT. This gives the protein CASGPGSNEKLFF. Looking up the rest from reference TRBV28 and TRBJ1-4 gives the full variable domain: DVKVTQSSRYLVKRTGEKVFLECVQDMDHENMFWYRQDPGLGLRLIYFSYDVKMKEKGDIPEGYSVSREKKERFSLILESASTNQTSMYLCASGPGSNEKLFFGSGTQLSVL.

This chain joins TRBV6-1 and TRBJ2-3; D unresolved. The CDR3 length is 13 residues. V shed 7 bases and J shed 2 bases, with 10 bases lying between them. Germline values: CDR1 MNHNS, CDR2 SASEGT. Here the CDR3 DNA reads TGTGCCAGCACCAGGCTCCTCACAGATACGCAGTATTTT. It specifies CASTRLLTDTQYF.

V gene TRBV2 combines with J gene TRBJ2-1; 11 bases are shared with TRBD2. V dropped 8 bases and J dropped 1; count of bases not matched to a gene: 13. Germline-derived CDR1 and CDR2 are SNHLY and FYNNEI. The length of the CDR3 is 18 residues. CDR3 sequence reads: CASGTGLAGGLSYNEQFF. The CDR3 bases are TGTGCCAGCGGGACAGGGCTAGCGGGAGGCCTATCCTACAATGAGCAGTTCTTC.

As DNA, the CDR3 is TGCGCCAGCAGCTTAATAACAGGGCAGGACTATGGCTACACCTTC. This sequence encodes CASSLITGQDYGYTF. The rearrangement links TRBV5-1 to TRBJ1-2; weak D call: TRBD1 (6 bases). Trimming shortened V by 2 bases and J by 3 bases, and 14 bases separated the two germline ends. Germline V gene lookup returns CDR1 SGHRS and CDR2 YFSETQ. The CDR3 consists of 15 residues.

The chain's CDR3 is CASSPLPGANEKLFF. The CDR3 bases are TGCGCCAGCAGCCCTCTGCCGGGGGCTAATGAAAAACTGTTTTTT. The V call is TRBV5-1, the J call TRBJ1-4; D is perhaps TRBD1 (5 bases). The germline gives CDR1 SGHRS, CDR2 YFSETQ. The V end was cut by 4 bases, the J end by 3 bases, with 13 bases between. The CDR3 runs to 15 residues.

About this clone: The sample has other DNA sequences that encode this CDR3 too. The chain joins TRBV5-6 to TRBJ2-7; D unresolved. Germline values: CDR1 SGHDT, CDR2 YYEEEE. The V end was cut by 4 bases, the J end by 9 bases, with 8 bases between. CDR3 length: 10 amino acids. The CDR3 is CASSTATQYF. In DNA, the CDR3 is TGTGCCAGCAGCACAGCGACGCAGTACTTC.

The chain links TRBV25-1 to TRBJ2-5, with D possibly matching TRBD1 (7 bases). This CDR3 comprises 14 residues. Looked up from germline, CDR1 is MGHDK and CDR2 is SYGVNS. The V and J ends lost 6 bases and 10 bases respectively, with 21 bases between them. The CDR3 region has the DNA TGTGCCAGCAGAAGGGGGCAGGGAGGTAGGGGCCAGTACTTC. This codes for CASRRGQGGRGQYF.

The CDR3 reads CAVTIGTGDLSSGNTIYF. The CDR3 DNA sequence: TGTGCCGTAACCATTGGGACAGGTGATCTTAGCTCTGGAAACACCATATATTTT. The chain has TRBV7-9 and TRBJ1-3, with TRBD1 matching 8 bases. The V segment lost 11 bases and the J segment 0 bases; nucleotides outside the gene matches: 18. The CDR3 contains 18 residues. Looked up from germline, CDR1 is SEHNR and CDR2 is FQNEAQ (reference sequence).

In its sample, this clone was seen many times. V gene TRBV30 combines with J gene TRBJ2-1; D call uncertain. Germline-derived CDR1 and CDR2 are GTSNPN and SVGIG (reference sequence). The V and J ends lost 3 bases and 4 bases respectively, with 10 bases between them. This CDR3 is built from 13 residues. In DNA, the CDR3 is TGTGCCTGGAGAGTAGACCGTTACAATGAGCAGTTCTTC. It encodes CAWRVDRYNEQFF.

This clone was observed once. This is likely an artifact of a read error, given a far larger clone one base away. This specimen includes other DNA sequences encoding the same CDR3. The chain has TRBV6-6 and TRBJ1-1, with 7 positions matching TRBD1. The CDR3 contains 13 residues. Germline V gene sequence: CDR1 MNHNY, CDR2 SVGAGI (reference sequence). The ends lost 5 bases at V and 3 bases at J; junction bases unmatched: 3. In DNA form, the CDR3 reads TGTGCCAGCAGTCTAACAGGGGACACTGAAGCTTTCTTT. It specifies CASSLTGDTEAFF.

The rearrangement joins TRBV5-1 to TRBJ2-7; D not certain. V was cut by 4 bases and J by 1 base, with 15 bases left in between. Germline-derived CDR1 and CDR2 are SGHRS and YFSETQ. CDR3 size: 15 residues. The CDR3: CASSLMAAPSYEQYF. The CDR3 nucleotides are TGCGCCAGCAGCCTAATGGCTGCCCCATCCTACGAGCAGTACTTC.

V gene TRBV5-6 combines with J gene TRBJ1-2; no definite D call. Germline assignment: CDR1 SGHDT and CDR2 YYEEEE. This CDR3 is built from 12 residues. The germline V and J ends were trimmed by 3 bases and 8 bases, with 11 bases remaining between them. The CDR3 nucleotides are TGTGCCAGCAGCTCCGGATACAGCGGCTACACCTTC. Amino acid sequence: CASSSGYSGYTF. The variable domain in full, completed from reference TRBV5-6 and TRBJ1-2, reads DAGVTQSPTHLIKTRGQQVTLRCSPKSGHDTVSWYQQALGQGPQFIFQYYEEEERQRGNFPDRFSGHQFPNYSSELNVNALLLGDSALYLCASSSGYSGYTFGSGTRLTVV.